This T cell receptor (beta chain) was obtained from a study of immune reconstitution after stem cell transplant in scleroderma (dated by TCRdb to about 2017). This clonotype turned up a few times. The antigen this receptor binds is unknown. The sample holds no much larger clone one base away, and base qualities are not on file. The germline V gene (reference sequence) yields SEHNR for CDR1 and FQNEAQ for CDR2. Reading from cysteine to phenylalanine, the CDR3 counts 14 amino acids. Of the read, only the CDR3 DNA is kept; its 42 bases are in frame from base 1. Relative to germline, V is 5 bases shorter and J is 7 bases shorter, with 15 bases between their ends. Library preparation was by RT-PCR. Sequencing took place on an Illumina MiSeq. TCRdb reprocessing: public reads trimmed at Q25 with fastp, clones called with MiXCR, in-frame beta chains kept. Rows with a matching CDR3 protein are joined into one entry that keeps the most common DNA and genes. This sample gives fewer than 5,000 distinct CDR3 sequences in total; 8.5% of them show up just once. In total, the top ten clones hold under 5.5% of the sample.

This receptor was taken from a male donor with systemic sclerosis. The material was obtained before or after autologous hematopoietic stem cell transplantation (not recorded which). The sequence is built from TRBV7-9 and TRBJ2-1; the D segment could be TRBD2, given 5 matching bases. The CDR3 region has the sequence CASSPYTGYNEQFF. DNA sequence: TGTGCCAGCAGCCCGTATACGGGGTATAATGAGCAGTTCTTC.